The 27 T cell receptor beta chains below come from one sample, sequenced in a study of T cell responses to AZD1222 COVID-19 vaccine. Sequencing used immunoSEQ multiplex PCR; TCRdb keeps in-frame clones, though not all of them. The sample shows about 140,000 clones, almost 95% of them seen only once. Specimen: peripheral blood, collected 28 days after the second AZD1222 dose. Every receptor here comes from an adult who received the AZD1222 COVID-19 vaccine.

The J gene is TRBJ2-7, the V gene TRBV5-1, with TRBD2 matching over 12 bases. Germline CDR1 and CDR2: SGHRS and YFSETQ. The CDR3 loop spans 15 amino acids. Unmatched junction bases numbered 5, after V lost 5 bases and J lost 2 bases. This chain's CDR3 is CASRFTSGRTYEQYF. CDR3 DNA: TGCGCCAGCAGGTTTACTAGCGGGAGGACCTACGAGCAGTACTTC.

The chain uses TRBV16 and TRBJ2-1; 7 bases map to TRBD1. The CDR3 loop spans 16 amino acids. Trimming took 4 bases from V and 4 from J; bases not matched to a gene: 10. Germline V gives CDR1 KGHSY, CDR2 FQNENV. For the CDR3, the DNA is TGTGCCAGCAGCCCCGCCGGTCAGGGGGTATACAATGAGCAGTTCTTC. This translates into CASSPAGQGVYNEQFF.

The chain couples TRBV19 to TRBJ1-1; 11 bases fit TRBD1. The CDR3 is 13 amino acids. Germline V lookup: CDR1 LNHDA, CDR2 SQIVND (reference sequence). The J segment lost 6 bases and the V segment lost 8 bases, leaving 5 bases of the junction unmatched. CDR3 sequence: CASGQGAFSEAFF. CDR3 sequence (DNA): TGTGCCAGTGGACAGGGGGCTTTTTCTGAAGCTTTCTTT. Supplemented by reference TRBV19 and TRBJ1-1, the full variable domain reads DGGITQSPKYLFRKEGQNVTLSCEQNLNHDAMYWYRQDPGQGLRLIYYSQIVNDFQKGDIAEGYSVSREKKESFPLTVTSAQKNPTAFYLCASGQGAFSEAFFGQGTRLTVV.

The J gene is TRBJ1-1, the V gene TRBV9; D call uncertain. Between the trimmed V and J ends, which lost 6 bases and 0 bases, there was a span of 12 bases. Germline lookup yields CDR1 SGDLS and CDR2 YYNGEE. The CDR3 sequence is 14 residues long. CDR3 region: CASTPSGMNTEAFF. The CDR3 region has the DNA TGTGCCAGCACCCCTTCGGGGATGAACACTGAAGCTTTCTTT.

The sample holds one count of this clone. The chain recombines TRBV6-5 with TRBJ1-4; D is ambiguous. CDR1 and CDR2 (germline): MNHEY, SVGAGI. There are 15 residues in the CDR3. The V end lost 10 bases, the J end lost 7 bases, and 22 bases lay between the germline ends. The CDR3 DNA reads TGTGCCACACAAAATCCGGGTGGGCGGGTTGAAAAACTGTTTTTT. It specifies CATQNPGGRVEKLFF.

This sequence joins TRBV7-9 and TRBJ2-3; no definite D call. Germline V CDR1 and CDR2: SEHNR, FQNEAQ (reference sequence). There are 12 residues in the CDR3. Trimming stripped 5 bases from V and 3 bases from J, with 6 bases between. This chain's CDR3 is CASSPETDTQYF. CDR3 bases: TGTGCCAGCAGCCCCGAGACAGATACGCAGTATTTT.

The count of this clone is one. The CDR3 sequence: CASSQEGGRAEAFF. As DNA, the CDR3 is TGTGCCAGCAGCCAAGAAGGGGGGCGCGCTGAAGCTTTCTTT. The chain is built from TRBV3-1 (or the pseudogene TRBV3-2) and TRBJ1-1; possibly TRBD1 for D (6 bases). The CDR3 has 14 residues. The germline gives CDR1 LGHDT, CDR2 YNNKEL (reference sequence). V was pared by 0 bases and J by 6 bases, with 11 bases between.

V is TRBV3-1 (or the pseudogene TRBV3-2) and J is TRBJ1-1; a weak D match, TRBD1 (6 bases). This CDR3 has 15 residues. Trimming took off 5 bases at V and 1 base at J, with 14 bases between the two ends. Per the germline V gene, CDR1 is LGHDT and CDR2 is YNNKEL (reference sequence). CDR3 sequence reads: CASSFRGTPNTEAFF. For the CDR3, the DNA is TGTGCCAGCAGCTTTCGAGGGACACCGAACACTGAAGCTTTCTTT.

The chain uses TRBV30 and TRBJ1-1; D is unclear. The CDR3 sequence is 13 residues long. The V gene's germline CDR1 is GTSNPN and CDR2 SVGIG (reference sequence). V lost 3 bases and J 3 bases, leaving 11 bases between the germline ends. This chain's CDR3 is CAWSSGRYTEAFF. The CDR3 bases are TGTGCCTGGAGCTCTGGCCGCTACACTGAAGCTTTCTTT.

V gene TRBV2 combines with J gene TRBJ2-1; 9 bases match TRBD1. Germline-derived CDR1 and CDR2 are SNHLY and FYNNEI. The CDR3 has 15 amino acids. Germline trimming cut 8 bases from V and 4 bases from J; bases unmatched to any gene: 9. This CDR3 reads CASESDRGGYNEQFF. The CDR3 DNA follows: TGTGCCAGCGAATCAGACAGGGGGGGTTACAATGAGCAGTTCTTC.

The CDR3 reads CASSQVGNTGELFF. The CDR3 DNA sequence: TGCGCCAGCAGCCAAGTCGGGAACACCGGGGAGCTGTTTTTT. The chain carries TRBV4-1 and TRBJ2-2, with unresolved D. The CDR3 length is 14 residues. CDR1 MGHRA and CDR2 YSYEKL come from the germline V gene. Between the trimmed V and J ends, which lost 1 base and 1 base, there was a span of 4 bases.

The V call is TRBV10-1, the J call TRBJ2-3; 16 positions match TRBD2. From germline, CDR1 is WNHNN and CDR2 SYGVQD (reference sequence). V shed 3 bases and J 6 bases; nucleotides not matched to a gene: 9. The CDR3 has 18 amino acids. The CDR3 loop reads CASSDRGLAGGKGDTQYF. The CDR3 DNA sequence: TGCGCCAGCAGTGACCGGGGACTAGCGGGAGGGAAGGGCGATACGCAGTATTTT.

The J gene is TRBJ1-1, the V gene TRBV7-3; 11 nucleotides agree with TRBD1. The CDR3 loop spans 15 amino acids. CDR1 SGHTA and CDR2 FQGTGA come from the germline V gene. Trimming took 1 base from V and 4 from J; bases not matched to a gene: 2. This chain's CDR3 is CASSLKGTGGTEAFF. CDR3 coding DNA: TGTGCCAGCAGCTTAAAGGGGACAGGGGGCACTGAAGCTTTCTTT.

V is TRBV19 and J is TRBJ2-1; D gene ambiguous. The CDR3 covers 16 residues. Deletions cut 1 base from V and 0 bases from J, with 10 bases between. Per the germline V gene, CDR1 is LNHDA and CDR2 is SQIVND (reference sequence). The DNA of the CDR3 is TGTGCCAGTAGTATAGGGGCAGGACGCTCCTACAATGAGCAGTTCTTC. Translation gives CASSIGAGRSYNEQFF.

This chain joins TRBV4-3 and TRBJ2-1; 10 bases fit TRBD2. Germline lookup yields CDR1 LGHNA and CDR2 YSLEER. CDR3 length: 17 residues. Trimming took 0 bases from V and 3 from J; bases not matched to a gene: 5. CDR3 amino acids: CASSQDQASGSYNEQFF. The CDR3 coding sequence is TGCGCCAGCAGCCAAGATCAGGCTAGCGGGAGCTACAATGAGCAGTTCTTC.

About this clone: Additional DNA sequences in this sample encode the identical CDR3. V is TRBV7-9 and J is TRBJ2-5, with D perhaps assigned TRBD1 or TRBD2 (5 bases each). The CDR3 loop spans 12 amino acids. V lost 5 bases, J lost 5 bases, and 9 bases lay in between. Germline assignment: CDR1 SEHNR and CDR2 FQNEAQ (reference sequence). CDR3 loop: CASSPRGETQYF. The CDR3 DNA follows: TGTGCCAGCAGCCCCCGGGGCGAGACCCAGTACTTC.

This chain links TRBV6-5 with TRBJ1-5; TRBD1 matches 7 bases. The CDR3 runs to 13 residues. V lost 5 bases, J lost 7 bases, and 5 bases stayed unmatched. The germline V gene has CDR1 MNHEY and CDR2 SVGAGI. The CDR3 DNA reads TGTGCCAGCAGTCCTACAGGGGTCCAGCCCCAGCATTTT. Protein: CASSPTGVQPQHF.

The CDR3 region has the DNA TGCGCCAGCAGCCAAGAAGGGCAATCCTACAATGAGCAGTTCTTC. Amino acids: CASSQEGQSYNEQFF. This rearrangement joins TRBV4-1 to TRBJ2-1; no definite D call. V lost 0 bases to trimming and J lost 1 base, with 7 bases between them. This CDR3 spans 15 amino acids. Germline V gives CDR1 MGHRA, CDR2 YSYEKL.

J is TRBJ1-5 and V is TRBV28; 9 bases are shared with TRBD1. Germline loops: CDR1 MDHEN, CDR2 SYDVKM. The trim removed 4 bases at V and 7 bases at J, leaving 11 bases unmatched. The CDR3 runs to 16 residues. In DNA, the CDR3 is TGTGCCAGCAGTTCCTTCGGACAGGGGATCGGGCAGCCCCAGCATTTT. This gives the protein CASSSFGQGIGQPQHF.

The chain employs TRBV19 and TRBJ2-2; D is unclear. Trimming removed 4 bases from V and 6 bases from J, with 12 bases in between. Germline CDR1 and CDR2: LNHDA and SQIVND (reference sequence). The CDR3 covers 14 residues. The DNA for the CDR3 is TGTGCCAGTAGTAAAGTCCTTGTGGCCGGGGAGCTGTTTTTT. Its translation: CASSKVLVAGELFF.

The chain recombines TRBV7-2 with TRBJ2-7; no firm D call. The V gene lost 4 bases and the J gene lost 7 bases, with 14 bases spanning the gap. CDR1 is SGHTA, CDR2 FQGNSA, per germline. The CDR3 covers 13 residues. The CDR3 region has the DNA TGTGCCAGCAGCTCCACACCCACAGTGGAGCAGTACTTC. This sequence encodes CASSSTPTVEQYF.

As DNA, the CDR3 is TGTGCCAGCAGGAGGGGGACTGAAGCTTTCTTT. Translated, it gives CASRRGTEAFF. V is TRBV5-4 and J is TRBJ1-1, with a weak D call TRBD1 (6 bases). This CDR3 region has 11 residues. V lost 5 bases, J lost 5 bases, and 7 bases lay in between. CDR1 is SGHNT, CDR2 YYREEE, per germline (reference sequence).

The chain employs TRBV28 and TRBJ1-5; no reliable D call. V dropped 0 bases and J dropped 7 bases, with 7 bases sitting between them. This CDR3 is built from 13 residues. Germline V gene sequence: CDR1 MDHEN, CDR2 SYDVKM. CDR3 sequence reads: CASSLWAGQPQHF. The DNA of the CDR3 is TGTGCCAGCAGTTTATGGGCCGGCCAGCCCCAGCATTTT.

This chain links TRBV5-1 with TRBJ2-3; possible D gene TRBD2, 5 bases. V was shortened by 3 bases and J by 8 bases, with 13 bases between the two germline ends. The CDR3 totals 13 residues. Germline assignment: CDR1 SGHRS and CDR2 YFSETQ. This CDR3 is CASSSGLPSTQYF. CDR3 DNA: TGCGCCAGCAGCTCCGGACTCCCCAGTACGCAGTATTTT.

The chain is built from TRBV11-1 and TRBJ1-2; the D is unclear. The CDR3 is 15 residues long. In germline, CDR1 is SGHAT, CDR2 FQDESV (reference sequence). The V and J ends lost 5 bases and 0 bases respectively, with 13 bases between them. For the CDR3, the DNA is TGTGCCAGCAGCCCGGACGGGCTATCTAACTATGGCTACACCTTC. Amino acid sequence: CASSPDGLSNYGYTF. The full variable domain, in which reference TRBV11-1 and TRBJ1-2 provide the parts outside the CDR3, is EAEVAQSPRYKITEKSQAVAFWCDPISGHATLYWYRQILGQGPELLVQFQDESVVDDSQLPKDRFSAERLKGVDSTLKIQPAELGDSAMYLCASSPDGLSNYGYTFGSGTRLTVV.

The J gene is TRBJ2-2, the V gene TRBV7-8, with 8 bases matching TRBD2. There are 16 residues in the CDR3. Germline V gene lookup returns CDR1 SGHVS and CDR2 FQNEAQ. J gave up 0 bases and V 3 bases, and 3 bases lay outside the gene matches. CDR3 sequence: CASSLRGVANTGELFF. CDR3 bases: TGTGCCAGCAGCTTGCGGGGGGTCGCGAACACCGGGGAGCTGTTTTTT.

The CDR3 coding sequence is TGTGCCAGCAGCCCGGGCGCAGGGTCTCCCCTCGGTCACACTGAAGCTTTCTTT. This gives the protein CASSPGAGSPLGHTEAFF. This chain links TRBV7-2 with TRBJ1-1, with D possibly TRBD1 on 5 matching bases. The CDR3 runs 18 residues. The germline V and J ends were trimmed by 5 bases and 3 bases, with 25 bases remaining between them. Germline V gene lookup returns CDR1 SGHTA and CDR2 FQGNSA.